A single T cell receptor (beta chain) is shown here with its context. Participants, 18 to 89 years old, spanned 25 or so US areas. The authors' processing: Reference gene primer amplification gave estimated nucleated cell counts. Profiled with immunoSEQ multiplex PCR; TCRdb holds only in-frame clones, not every one. The DNA gave D and trimming, while V, J and clone size come from that table. The sample holds about 130,000 clones, less than 90% seen once. The ends lost 7 bases at V and 2 bases at J; junction bases unmatched: 6. CDR1 and CDR2 (germline): LNHDA, SQIVND (reference sequence). This CDR3 is 15 amino acids long. The entry originates in a study of blood T cell repertoires in COVID-19. About the research overall: Samples came from the United States, Italy and Spain, spanning acute and convalescent COVID-19.

V is TRBV19 and J is TRBJ2-7; 12 bases align to TRBD1. The sequenced sample was PBMCs or T cells enriched from blood (not recorded which). The origin of this receptor is a woman in her forties or fifties who had recovered from COVID-19. This chain's CDR3 is CASKTGQGATYEQYF. CDR3 nucleotides: TGTGCCAGTAAGACGGGACAGGGGGCAACCTACGAGCAGTACTTC.